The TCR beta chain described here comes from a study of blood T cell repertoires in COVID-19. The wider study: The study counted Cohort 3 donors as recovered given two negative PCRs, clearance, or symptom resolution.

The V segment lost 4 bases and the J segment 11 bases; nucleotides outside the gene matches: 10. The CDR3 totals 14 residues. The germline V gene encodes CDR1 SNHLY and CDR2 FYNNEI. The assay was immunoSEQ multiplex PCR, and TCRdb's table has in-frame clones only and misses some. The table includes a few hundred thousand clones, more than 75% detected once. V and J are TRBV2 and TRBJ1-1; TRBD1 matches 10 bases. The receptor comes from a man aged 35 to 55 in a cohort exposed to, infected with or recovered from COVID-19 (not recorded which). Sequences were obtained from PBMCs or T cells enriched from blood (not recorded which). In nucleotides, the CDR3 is TGTGCCAGCAGTGCTCGGGGAGGGGACAGGGGTGCTTTCTTT. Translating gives CASSARGGDRGAFF.